A selection of T cell receptor beta chains follows, all from one sample in a study of cytomegalovirus exposure and HLA in healthy donors. This table comes from immunoSEQ multiplex PCR, and its TCRdb copy is limited to in-frame clones, with some not included. The sample has 200,000 or so clones; approximately 81% are singletons. The specimen sequenced was PBMCs. These receptors were collected from a woman under 30 in good health and CMV-seropositive. The CDR3 runs from the conserved cysteine through the conserved F or W. A D gene is named only where the DNA matches it firmly. Only part of the rows carry a size: once, few, many, or a class if the clone is expanded.

>TRBJ2-5|TRBV20-1|TRBD2|NA
CSGGGQETQYF
TGCAGTGGGGGGGGTCAAGAGACCCAGTACTTC
>TRBJ1-1|TRBV28|TRBD1|NA
CASSLYTGENTEAFF
TGTGCCAGCAGTTTATATACAGGGGAAAACACTGAAGCTTTCTTT
>TRBJ1-6|TRBV6-5|NA|NA
CASSYQVDRLNSPLHF
TGTGCCAGCAGTTACCAAGTTGACAGACTGAATTCACCCCTCCACTTT
>TRBJ1-6|TRBV6-1|NA|NA
CASRIDSNYNSPLHF
TGTGCCAGCAGAATAGACAGCAACTATAATTCACCCCTCCACTTT
>TRBJ1-5|TRBV4-1|NA|NA
CASSQGFSGLRNQPQHF
TGCGCCAGCAGCCAAGGATTTTCAGGGTTGAGAAATCAGCCCCAGCATTTT
>TRBJ2-2|TRBV7-6|NA|NA
CASSTTGGTGELFF
TGTGCCAGCAGCACCACCGGCGGCACCGGGGAGCTGTTTTTT
>TRBJ2-3|TRBV6-4|TRBD2|once
CASRRLAGGSDTQYF
TGTGCCAGCCGAAGATTAGCGGGGGGCTCAGATACGCAGTATTTT
>TRBJ2-3|TRBV5-1|NA|NA
CASSLGGRVDTQYF
TGCGCCAGCAGCTTGGGGGGGCGCGTAGATACGCAGTATTTT
>TRBJ2-3|TRBV29-1|NA|NA
CSVVSPSTDTQYF
TGCAGCGTTGTCTCCCCTAGCACAGATACGCAGTATTTT
>TRBJ1-3|TRBV7-9|NA|once
CASSLGGDRPSGNTIYF
TGTGCCAGCAGCTTAGGAGGTGACAGACCCTCTGGAAACACCATATATTTT
>TRBJ2-5|TRBV10-2|TRBD2|once
CASSGLAGVKETQYF
TGCGCCAGCAGCGGACTAGCGGGGGTAAAAGAGACCCAGTACTTC
>TRBJ2-7|TRBV30|NA|NA
CAWSPGSYEQYF
TGTGCCTGGAGTCCCGGCTCCTACGAGCAGTACTTC
>TRBJ2-5|TRBV11-3|NA|NA
CASRATGSQTQYF
TGTGCCAGCAGGGCCACAGGGAGCCAGACCCAGTACTTC
>TRBJ2-2|TRBV5-1|NA|NA
CASSLQSATTGELFF
TGCGCCAGCAGCTTACAGTCAGCTACCACCGGGGAGCTGTTTTTT
>TRBJ1-2|TRBV27|NA|NA
CASSLWAGYGYTF
TGTGCCAGCAGTTTATGGGCAGGCTATGGCTACACCTTC
>TRBJ2-3|TRBV11-3|TRBD2|NA
CASSLGVRGADTQYF
TGTGCCAGCAGCTTAGGGGTTCGGGGGGCAGATACGCAGTATTTT
>TRBJ2-3|TRBV27|NA|once
CASAPDPRGSDTQYF
TGTGCCAGTGCCCCCGACCCCAGGGGATCGGATACGCAGTATTTT
>TRBJ2-5|TRBV15|NA|NA
CATGGAGRYQETQYF
TGTGCCACCGGGGGGGCAGGGAGGTACCAAGAGACCCAGTACTTC
>TRBJ2-1|TRBV6-6|TRBD2|few
CASSYGTSSSYNEQFF
TGTGCCAGCAGTTACGGGACTAGTAGCTCCTACAATGAGCAGTTCTTC
>TRBJ2-1|TRBV28|TRBD2|NA
CANSLREGEQFF
TGTGCCAACAGTTTGCGGGAGGGTGAGCAGTTCTTC
>TRBJ1-2|TRBV5-1|TRBD1|NA
CASSGARDRGRGDYGYTF
TGCGCCAGCAGCGGAGCCCGGGACAGGGGGCGCGGGGACTATGGCTACACCTTC
>TRBJ2-3|TRBV4-1|TRBD1|NA
CASSQDEGAITDTQYF
TGCGCCAGCAGCCAAGATGAGGGGGCAATCACAGATACGCAGTATTTT
>TRBJ2-5|TRBV10-3|TRBD2|NA
CAIQGLAGSAQYF
TGTGCCATCCAAGGGCTAGCGGGGTCCGCCCAGTACTTC
>TRBJ1-1|TRBV14|TRBD1|NA
CASSQAQGKNTEAFF
TGTGCCAGCAGCCAGGCACAGGGGAAGAACACTGAAGCTTTCTTT
>TRBJ1-1|TRBV6-5|NA|NA
CASSYTRTAGAFF
TGTGCCAGCAGTTACACCCGGACAGCCGGAGCTTTCTTT
>TRBJ1-1|TRBV23-1|TRBD1|once
CASRLDRVRDTEAFF
TGCGCCAGCAGACTCGACAGGGTAAGGGACACTGAAGCTTTCTTT
>TRBJ2-1|TRBV28|TRBD1|NA
CASSFRAGQGTDNEQFF
TGTGCCAGCAGTTTTCGAGCGGGACAGGGGACGGACAATGAGCAGTTCTTC
>TRBJ1-3|TRBV5-1|NA|NA
CASSLGGRFSGNTIYF
TGCGCCAGCAGCTTGGGCGGAAGGTTCTCTGGAAACACCATATATTTT
>TRBJ2-3|TRBV19|TRBD2|few
CASHSGGADTQYF
TGTGCCAGTCATAGCGGGGGGGCAGATACGCAGTATTTT
>TRBJ2-5|TRBV18|NA|few
CASQEVGGQESQYF
TGTGCCAGCCAAGAGGTTGGGGGCCAAGAGTCCCAGTACTTC
>TRBJ2-7|TRBV5-4|NA|NA
CASSFERAHSYEQYF
TGTGCCAGCAGCTTCGAGAGGGCCCACTCCTACGAGCAGTACTTC
>TRBJ1-1|TRBV6-5|TRBD1|NA
CASSYSQGDTEAFF
TGTGCCAGCAGTTATTCTCAGGGGGACACTGAAGCTTTCTTT
>TRBJ2-6|TRBV6-4|NA|NA
CASSETGSSGANVLTF
TGTGCCAGCAGTGAAACCGGGTCCTCTGGGGCCAACGTCCTGACTTTC
>TRBJ1-2|TRBV15|TRBD1|NA
CATNPGDRATGYTF
TGTGCCACCAACCCAGGGGACAGGGCAACGGGCTACACCTTC
>TRBJ1-2|TRBV5-3|NA|NA
CARSLPPTSYGYTF
TGTGCCAGAAGCTTGCCCCCAACTTCCTATGGCTACACCTTC
>TRBJ1-2|TRBV7-9|NA|NA
CASSLERKGYTF
TGTGCCAGCAGCTTAGAGCGAAAGGGCTACACCTTC
>TRBJ2-7|TRBV6-1|NA|NA
CASSARDNYEQYF
TGTGCCAGCAGTGCTCGGGACAACTACGAGCAGTACTTC